This paragraph reports one T cell receptor beta chain. What it binds is not known. Sequenced by immunoSEQ multiplex PCR; TCRdb stores in-frame clones only, minus some. The table records around 80,000 clones, almost 97% of them present only once. These data are taken from a study of T cell clonotyping in hematopoietic cell transplantation. Study-wide points: After transplant, recipient diversity fell while pathologically expanded clonotypes grew through day 180. Few recipient clonotypes overlapped donors; over 95% were de novo at given depth.

Time point indicated: recipient sample about 28 days before transplant, after cytoreduction. J gave up 3 bases and V 0 bases, and 4 bases lay outside the gene matches. Germline V gives CDR1 MNHEY, CDR2 SVGAGI. The CDR3 totals 16 residues. Sample: peripheral blood mononuclear cells, taken before stem cell transplant. V and J are TRBV6-5 and TRBJ2-1, with TRBD2 matching over 8 bases. The sequence was collected from a woman aged 45-65 years with acute myeloid leukemia. Some clones in this sample may be carry-over from other donors' samples. CDR3 region: CASSYSRRGVYNEQFF. CDR3 in DNA: TGTGCCAGCAGTTACTCGAGGCGGGGGGTCTACAATGAGCAGTTCTTC.